The entry below gives a single T cell receptor (beta chain) sequence along with its context. The sample comes from a study of cytomegalovirus exposure and HLA in healthy donors. PCR primers comprised 60 Vbeta and 13 Jbeta primers. TCRdb's copy holds only in-frame clones and misses some; the assay was immunoSEQ multiplex PCR. Of 130,000 or so clones listed, 77% are singletons. Input material: PBMCs. This TCR came from a middle-aged woman in good health and CMV-seronegative.

The DNA of the CDR3 is TGTGCCAGCAGCGAACAAACAGGGCCCTCTAACTATGGCTACACCTTC. Its protein product is CASSEQTGPSNYGYTF. The chain couples TRBV9 to TRBJ1-2, with TRBD1 as a possible D gene (6 bases). The CDR3 covers 16 residues. Trimming shortened V by 3 bases and J by 0 bases, and 15 bases separated the two germline ends. Germline CDR1 and CDR2: SGDLS and YYNGEE.